This is a list of T cell receptor beta chains from one sample in a study of PD-1 blockade in classical Hodgkin lymphoma. TCRdb's table, derived via immunoSEQ multiplex PCR, lists solely in-frame clones and lacks some. The profile shows tens of thousands of clones, more than 70% of them singletons. The sample consisted of peripheral blood mononuclear cells (PBMCs), taken at baseline. Every receptor here comes from a human donor with classical Hodgkin lymphoma. Both conserved end residues are trimmed from each CDR3. A D gene is named only where the DNA matches it firmly.

v_gene	j_gene	d_gene	CDR3aa
TRBV18	TRBJ2-5	TRBD2	ASSPPTSGEETQY
TRBV5-1	TRBJ1-1	NA	ASSLGDSNTEAF
TRBV2	TRBJ1-2	NA	ASSWIRDSNYGYT
TRBV7-8	TRBJ2-1	NA	ASIPFRSVSYNEQF
TRBV18	TRBJ1-1	TRBD1	ASSTRTGGGTEAF
TRBV10-3	TRBJ1-5	NA	AIRVSGDQPQH
TRBV6-6	TRBJ2-7	TRBD2	ASSRTSGAAYEQY
TRBV30	TRBJ1-5	NA	AWSVGGIQPQH
TRBV5-1	TRBJ2-3	TRBD1	ASSLRGLPSTDTQY
TRBV6-1	TRBJ2-1	TRBD1	ASSDPGTGGGDEQF
TRBV2	TRBJ2-2	TRBD1	ASSEGQLNTGELF
TRBV4-1	TRBJ1-6	TRBD1	ASSQDPTGGRSPLH
TRBV18	TRBJ2-2	TRBD1	ASSPGQDTTGELF
TRBV6-1	TRBJ2-2	NA	ASSSYIGELF
TRBV11-2	TRBJ1-2	NA	ASRPGANYGYT
TRBV19	TRBJ2-2	NA	ASSMSVTATNTGELF
TRBV7-9	TRBJ1-6	NA	ASSLVVGPLDTGSPLH
TRBV6-5	TRBJ2-1	NA	ASSYLPGGRDNEQF
TRBV9	TRBJ2-1	NA	ASSVGGAYNEQF
TRBV19	TRBJ1-6	NA	ASSDRTYNSPLH
TRBV7-2	TRBJ2-1	TRBD2	ASSFASGGNNEQF
TRBV6-1	TRBJ1-6	NA	ASRPPGRYSPLH
TRBV5-1	TRBJ2-5	NA	ASRQRETQY
TRBV29-1	TRBJ2-5	TRBD2	SVELLRGGRETQY
TRBV18	TRBJ1-2	TRBD1	ASSPGGQGATIGGYT
TRBV18	TRBJ2-7	NA	ASSPPPPSYEQY
TRBV9	TRBJ1-2	NA	ASSVGEDYGYT
TRBV5-1	TRBJ2-5	NA	ASSLEGGARQETQY
TRBV5-1	TRBJ2-5	TRBD2	ASSPMRGGTKTQY
TRBV7-6	TRBJ2-2	TRBD2	ASRERLAGVGGELF
TRBV4-3	TRBJ1-1	NA	ASSSRWNTEAF
TRBV28	TRBJ1-4	TRBD1	ASSNSGGNEKLF
TRBV7-1	TRBJ2-7	NA	ASSPGIGEGYEQY
TRBV11-2	TRBJ2-7	NA	ASSPGRITTDYEQY
TRBV6-6	TRBJ2-1	NA	ASRARHNEQF
TRBV10-1	TRBJ2-7	TRBD1	ASSKGQGLSYEQY
TRBV2	TRBJ1-5	NA	ASSEDRVDQPQH
TRBV5-1	TRBJ2-3	TRBD2	ASNPSGGEDTQY
TRBV27	TRBJ2-2	NA	ASSSPGIGELF
TRBV2	TRBJ2-3	NA	ASSKRWGAGPYTQY
TRBV10-2	TRBJ2-3	NA	ASRGDSRTDTQY